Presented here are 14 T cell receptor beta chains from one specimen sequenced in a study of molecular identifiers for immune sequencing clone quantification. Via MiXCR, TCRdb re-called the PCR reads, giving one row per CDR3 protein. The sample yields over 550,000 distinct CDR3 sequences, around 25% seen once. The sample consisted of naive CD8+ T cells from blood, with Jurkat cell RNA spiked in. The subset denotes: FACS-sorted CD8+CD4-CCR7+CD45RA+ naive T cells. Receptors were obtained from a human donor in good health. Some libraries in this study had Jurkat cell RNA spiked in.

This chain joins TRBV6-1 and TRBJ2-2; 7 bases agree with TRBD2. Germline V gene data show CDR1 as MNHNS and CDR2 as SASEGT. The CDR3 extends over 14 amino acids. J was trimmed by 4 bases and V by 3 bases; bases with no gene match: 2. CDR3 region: CASSDREGTGELFF. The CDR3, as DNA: TGTGCCAGCAGTGACAGGGAGGGCACCGGGGAGCTGTTTTTT.

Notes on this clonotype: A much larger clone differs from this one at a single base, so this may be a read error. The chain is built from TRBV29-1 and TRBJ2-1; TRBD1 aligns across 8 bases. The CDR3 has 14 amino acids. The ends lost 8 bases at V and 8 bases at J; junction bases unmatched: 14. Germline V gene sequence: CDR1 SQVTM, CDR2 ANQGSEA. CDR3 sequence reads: CSSPGDRYSDEQFF. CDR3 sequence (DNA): TGCAGCTCCCCTGGGGACAGGTACTCCGATGAGCAGTTCTTC.

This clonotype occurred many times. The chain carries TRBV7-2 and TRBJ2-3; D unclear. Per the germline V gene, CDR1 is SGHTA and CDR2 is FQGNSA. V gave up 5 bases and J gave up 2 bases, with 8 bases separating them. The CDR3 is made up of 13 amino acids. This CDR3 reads CASSPTFTDTQYF. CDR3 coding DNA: TGTGCCAGCAGCCCGACGTTCACAGATACGCAGTATTTT.

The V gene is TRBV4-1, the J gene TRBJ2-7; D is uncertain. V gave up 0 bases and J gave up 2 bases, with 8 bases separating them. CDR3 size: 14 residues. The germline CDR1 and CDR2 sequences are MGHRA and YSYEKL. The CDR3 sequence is CASSQEAKTYEQYF. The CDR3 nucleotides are TGCGCCAGCAGCCAAGAAGCCAAAACCTACGAGCAGTACTTC.

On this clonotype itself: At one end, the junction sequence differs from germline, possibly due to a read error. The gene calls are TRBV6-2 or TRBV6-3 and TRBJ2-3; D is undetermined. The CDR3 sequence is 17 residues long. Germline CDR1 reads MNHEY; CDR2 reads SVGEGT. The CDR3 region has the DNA TGTGCCGGCAGTTTCCCCTACTATGGCCTGTCGACAGATACGCAGTATTTT. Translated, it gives CAGSFPYYGLSTDTQYF.

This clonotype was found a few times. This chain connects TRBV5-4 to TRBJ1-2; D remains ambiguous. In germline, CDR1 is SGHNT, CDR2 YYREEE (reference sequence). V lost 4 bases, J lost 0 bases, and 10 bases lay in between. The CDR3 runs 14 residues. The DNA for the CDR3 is TGTGCCAGCAGCCGGGGTTTGGCTAACTATGGCTACACCTTC. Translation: CASSRGLANYGYTF.

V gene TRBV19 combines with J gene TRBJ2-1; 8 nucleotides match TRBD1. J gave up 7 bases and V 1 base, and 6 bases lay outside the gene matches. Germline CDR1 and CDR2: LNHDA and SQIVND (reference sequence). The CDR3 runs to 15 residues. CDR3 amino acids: CASSIAHRGNNEQFF. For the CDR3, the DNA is TGTGCCAGTAGTATAGCGCACAGGGGGAATAATGAGCAGTTCTTC.

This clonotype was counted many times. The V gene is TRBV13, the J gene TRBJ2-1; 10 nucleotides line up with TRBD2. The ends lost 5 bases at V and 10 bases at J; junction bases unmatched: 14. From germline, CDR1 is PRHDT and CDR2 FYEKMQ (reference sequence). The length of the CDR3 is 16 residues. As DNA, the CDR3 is TGTGCCAGCAGCCCCCCAGGAGCGGGGGGGCTTCGGGAGCAGTTCTTC. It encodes CASSPPGAGGLREQFF.

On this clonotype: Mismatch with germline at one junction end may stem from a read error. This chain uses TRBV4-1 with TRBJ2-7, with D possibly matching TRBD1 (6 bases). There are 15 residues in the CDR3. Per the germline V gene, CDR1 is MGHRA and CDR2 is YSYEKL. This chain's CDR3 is CVSSQEPQGTYEQYF. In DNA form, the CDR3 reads TGCGTCAGCAGCCAGGAACCCCAGGGGACCTACGAGCAGTACTTC.

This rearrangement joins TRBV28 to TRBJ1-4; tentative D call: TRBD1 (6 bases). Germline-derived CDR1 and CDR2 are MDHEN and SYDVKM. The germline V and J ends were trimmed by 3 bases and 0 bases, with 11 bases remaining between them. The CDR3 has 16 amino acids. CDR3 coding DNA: TGTGCCAGCAGTTTTTCCGGACAGTCAACTAATGAAAAACTGTTTTTT. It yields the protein CASSFSGQSTNEKLFF. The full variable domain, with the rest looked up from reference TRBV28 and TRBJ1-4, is DVKVTQSSRYLVKRTGEKVFLECVQDMDHENMFWYRQDPGLGLRLIYFSYDVKMKEKGDIPEGYSVSREKKERFSLILESASTNQTSMYLCASSFSGQSTNEKLFFGSGTQLSVL.

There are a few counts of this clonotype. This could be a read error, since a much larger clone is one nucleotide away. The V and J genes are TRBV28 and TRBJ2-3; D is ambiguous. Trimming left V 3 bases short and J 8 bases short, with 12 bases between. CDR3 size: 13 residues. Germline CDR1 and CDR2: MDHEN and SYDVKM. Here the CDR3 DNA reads TGTGCCAGCAGTTTCTTTAGGTCAGGTACGCAGTATTTT. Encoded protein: CASSFFRSGTQYF.

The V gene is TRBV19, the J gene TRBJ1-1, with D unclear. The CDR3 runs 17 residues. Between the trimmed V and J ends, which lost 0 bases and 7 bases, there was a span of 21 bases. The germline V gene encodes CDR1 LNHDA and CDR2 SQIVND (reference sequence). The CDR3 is CASSIDHSLTGVNEAFF. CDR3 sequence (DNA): TGTGCCAGTAGTATAGACCACTCGTTGACGGGCGTAAATGAAGCTTTCTTT.

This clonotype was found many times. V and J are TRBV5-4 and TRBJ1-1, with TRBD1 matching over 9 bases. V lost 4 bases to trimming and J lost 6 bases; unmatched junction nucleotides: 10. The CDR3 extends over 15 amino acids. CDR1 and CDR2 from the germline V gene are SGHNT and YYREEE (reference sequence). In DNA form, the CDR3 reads TGTGCCAGCAGCCCTCCGACAGGGGGAAACGCTGAAGCTTTCTTT. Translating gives CASSPPTGGNAEAFF.

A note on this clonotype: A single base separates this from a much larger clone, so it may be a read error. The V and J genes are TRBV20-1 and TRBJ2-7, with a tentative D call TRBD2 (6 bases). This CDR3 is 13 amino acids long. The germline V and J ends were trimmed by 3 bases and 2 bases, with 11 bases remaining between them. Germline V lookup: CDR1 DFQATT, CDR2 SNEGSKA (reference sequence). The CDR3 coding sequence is TGCAGTGCTAGGGCGGGACGAGCCTACGAGCAGTACTTC. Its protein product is CSARAGRAYEQYF.